Only a few counts were recorded for the clone carrying this T cell receptor (beta chain). Its antigen is as yet unknown. The data were taken from a study of cytomegalovirus exposure and HLA in healthy donors. Study-wide points: TCR beta chains associated with HLA were, in a later analysis, more clonally expanded than equally common others. Reportedly, TCR beta sequences accurately predicted HLA-A and HLA-B alleles in most subjects.

A multiplex PCR was run with 60 Vbeta primers and 13 Jbeta primers. Measured with immunoSEQ multiplex PCR; TCRdb has only the in-frame clones, and not every one. The sample lists around 45,000 clones, 51% occurring once. This CDR3 spans 16 amino acids. Germline values: CDR1 MNHNS, CDR2 SASEGT. With 2 bases clipped from V and 2 bases from J, the junction kept 9 bases outside the gene matches. This sequence was found in a man in his fifties or sixties in good health and CMV-seronegative. This chain uses TRBV6-1 with TRBJ2-7; TRBD2 agrees at 7 bases. The sequenced material came from PBMCs. The CDR3 is CASSEPVAGAAYEQYF. For the CDR3, the DNA is TGTGCCAGCAGTGAACCCGTTGCGGGAGCGGCCTACGAGCAGTACTTC.